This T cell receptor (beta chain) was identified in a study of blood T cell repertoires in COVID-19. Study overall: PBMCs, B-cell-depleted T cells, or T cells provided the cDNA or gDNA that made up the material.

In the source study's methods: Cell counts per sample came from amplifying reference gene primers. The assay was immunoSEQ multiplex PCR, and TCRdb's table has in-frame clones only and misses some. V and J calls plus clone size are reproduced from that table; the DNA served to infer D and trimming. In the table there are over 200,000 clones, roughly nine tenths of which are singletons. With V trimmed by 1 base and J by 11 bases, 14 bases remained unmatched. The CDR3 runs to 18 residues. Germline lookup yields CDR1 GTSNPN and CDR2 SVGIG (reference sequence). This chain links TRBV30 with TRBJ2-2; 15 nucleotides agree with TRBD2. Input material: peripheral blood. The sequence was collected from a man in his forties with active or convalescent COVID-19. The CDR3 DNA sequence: TGTGCCTGGAGTGCCTCCCGGACTAGCGGGGGGGCCCTCTCCGAGCTGTTTTTT. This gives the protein CAWSASRTSGGALSELFF.